This TCR beta chain was identified during a study of CXCR3-negative and CXCR3-positive naive CD8 T cells (dated by TCRdb to between 2018 and 2020). In terms of the full investigation: Some 130 million TRB reads were obtained in total, roughly 1.5 +/- 0.3 million reads per library. Diversity and physicochemical repertoire analyses were performed on some 10 donors pooled from two independent experiments. The TRBV-TRBJ cluster analysis covered naive subsets from a handful of donors and memory cells from 3 donors. Paper-wide results and their limitations: TRB CDR3s from CXCR3-positive naive cells showed higher hydrophobicity (lower Kidera factor 4), lower energy, and higher strength and volume indices than CXCR3-negative naive cells. Freshly isolated PBMCs were used for most assays because CXCR3 expression partially decreased after cryopreservation. TRBV-TRBJ usage was similar between naive CXCR3-negative and CXCR3-positive cells from the same donor, while memory cells showed distinct patterns. Surface CD5, linked to self-reactivity in mice, was comparable between naive subsets; TCR interaction strength was therefore also inferred from TRB CDR3 physicochemical properties. Both naive subsets had comparably high repertoire diversity, while memory CD8+ T cells had much lower repertoire diversity.

TCRdb names NextSeq 550 as the instrument used. The Human TCR Profiling Kit (MiLaboratory) was used to prepare UMI-labeled 5' RACE TRB cDNA libraries. The full amount of extracted RNA was used for cDNA synthesis, and the full amount of resulting cDNA was used for PCR amplification. Libraries were prepared in parallel with an identical number of PCR cycles. In the authors' own workflow: With a requirement of at least two reads per UMI, MIGEC and MiXCR extracted about 52,000 +/- 9,100 unique UMI-labeled TRB cDNA molecules per library. Each library averaged 40,000 +/- 10,000 functional in-frame TRB CDR3 nucleotide clonotypes without stop codons. Diversity metrics, including normalized Shannon-Wiener and Chao1, were computed in VDJtools after downsampling to 5000 UMI-labeled TRB molecules per sample. Clonotype-size-weighted physicochemical properties of the central five CDR3 residues (interaction energy, strength, volume and Kidera factor 4) were computed in VDJtools. After the reads were reprocessed by TCRdb, one entry was made per CDR3 protein sequence, with no DNA. The V and J calls were determined by TCRdb, not by the authors. The sample table gives about 8,000 distinct CDR3 sequences. Of the sample, approximately 2.4% falls within the top ten clones.

For each CD8+ T cell subset, flow sorting was done in triplicate, and under 350,000 cells per subset went directly into RLT lysis buffer. To keep memory contaminants out, a stringent definition of naive CD8+ T cells was applied: CD45RO-CCR7+CD27+CD95-. Using standard density gradient centrifugation, peripheral blood mononuclear cells were isolated from buffy coats. A FACSAria III was used to flow-sort naive CD8+ T cells into CXCR3-negative and CXCR3-positive populations. An RNeasy Mini Kit was used to extract total RNA from the sorted cells. For this clonotype: This clone's antigen is unknown.

CDR1 SGHRS and CDR2 YFSETQ are derived from the germline V gene. The CDR3 measures 14 amino acids from cysteine to phenylalanine. No DNA is listed. Source material: naive CXCR3- CD8+ T cells from blood. Explained via the paper, the cell subset or site label denotes: CD45RO-CCR7+CD27+CD95- naive CD8+ T cells lacking CXCR3 (TNR3-). Recombination connected TRBV5-1 to TRBJ1-1; TCRdb gives TRBD1 as the D gene, but with no DNA this cannot be confirmed. This TCR came from a human donor in good health. Some clones in this sample may be carry-over from other donors' samples. The encoded CDR3 is CASSGQGFSTEAFF.